Listed here is a single T cell receptor (beta chain). Patients from Seattle were sampled longitudinally, starting during active infection. The data belong to a study of blood T cell repertoires in COVID-19. At the level of the study: COVID-19 samples, acute and convalescent, were from the United States, Italy and Spain. PBMCs, B-cell-depleted T cells, or T cells were the source of the cDNA or gDNA that made up the material.

In the source study's methods: Estimated nucleated cell counts came from reference gene primer amplification. The method was immunoSEQ multiplex PCR; TCRdb's version includes in-frame clones alone and lacks a portion of them. D and trimming were read from the DNA, whereas the V and J calls and clone size are those reported in that table. The sample records about 350,000 clones, approximately 89% being singletons. The length of the CDR3 is 15 residues. J lost 5 bases, V lost 5 bases, and 11 bases had no gene match. Germline values: CDR1 SGHTA, CDR2 FQGTGA. This clonotype was obtained from an older woman with COVID-19, enrolled during active disease. The chain links TRBV7-3 to TRBJ2-7; the match to TRBD1 covers 8 bases. Sequenced sample: peripheral blood. The CDR3 sequence: CASSPDRGNVHEQYF. The CDR3 bases are TGTGCCAGCAGCCCAGACAGGGGAAACGTCCACGAGCAGTACTTC.